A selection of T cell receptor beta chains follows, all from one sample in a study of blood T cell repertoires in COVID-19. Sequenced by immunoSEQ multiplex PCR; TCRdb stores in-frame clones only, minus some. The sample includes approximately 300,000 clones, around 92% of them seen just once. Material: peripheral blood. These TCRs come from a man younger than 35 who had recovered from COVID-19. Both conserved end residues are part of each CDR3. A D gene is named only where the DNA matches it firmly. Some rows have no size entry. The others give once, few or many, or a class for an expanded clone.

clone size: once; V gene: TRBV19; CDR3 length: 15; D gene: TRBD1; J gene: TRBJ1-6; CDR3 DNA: TGTGCCAGTAGTATCATGAACAGGGGAGATTCACCCCTCCACTTT; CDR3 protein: CASSIMNRGDSPLHF
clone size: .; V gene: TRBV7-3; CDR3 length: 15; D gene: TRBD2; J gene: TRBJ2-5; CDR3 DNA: TGTGCCAGCAGCCGGACTAGCGGGACCCAAGAGACCCAGTACTTC; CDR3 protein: CASSRTSGTQETQYF
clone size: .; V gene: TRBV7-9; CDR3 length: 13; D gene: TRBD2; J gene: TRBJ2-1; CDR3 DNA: TGTGCAGGGGCGGCTAGCGGTAACAATGAGCAGTTCTTC; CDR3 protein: CAGAASGNNEQFF
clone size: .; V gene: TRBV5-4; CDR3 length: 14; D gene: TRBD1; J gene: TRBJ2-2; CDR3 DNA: TGTGCCAGCAGCCTAGACAGGGTCGCGGGGGAGCTGTTTTTT; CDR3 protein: CASSLDRVAGELFF
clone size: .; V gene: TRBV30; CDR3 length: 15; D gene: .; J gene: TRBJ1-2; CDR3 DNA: TGTGCCTGGAGTTCTCCCACGGGGGCTAACTATGGCTACACCTTC; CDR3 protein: CAWSSPTGANYGYTF
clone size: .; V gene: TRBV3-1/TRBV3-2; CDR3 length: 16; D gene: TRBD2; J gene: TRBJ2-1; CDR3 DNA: TGTGCCAGCAGCCAAGAAACTAGCGGGAGGGCCCATGAGCAGTTCTTC; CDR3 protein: CASSQETSGRAHEQFF
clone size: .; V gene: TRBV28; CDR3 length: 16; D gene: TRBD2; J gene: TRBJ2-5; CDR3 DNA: TGTGCCAGCTCCGGTGGGCGGGAGGGCCGGTGGGAGACCCAGTACTTC; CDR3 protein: CASSGGREGRWETQYF
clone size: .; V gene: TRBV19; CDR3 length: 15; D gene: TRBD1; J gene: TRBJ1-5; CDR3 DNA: TGTGCCAGTAGTCTCCCGGGACAGGGGAATCAGCCCCAGCATTTT; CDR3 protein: CASSLPGQGNQPQHF
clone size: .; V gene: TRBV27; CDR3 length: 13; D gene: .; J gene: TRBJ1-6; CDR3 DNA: TGTGCCAGCAAACAAAGGACAGCTTCACCCCTCCACTTT; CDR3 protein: CASKQRTASPLHF
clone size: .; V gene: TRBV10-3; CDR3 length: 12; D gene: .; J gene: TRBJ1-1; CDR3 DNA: TGTGCCACGTTACAGGGGAACACTGAAGCTTTCTTT; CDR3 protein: CATLQGNTEAFF
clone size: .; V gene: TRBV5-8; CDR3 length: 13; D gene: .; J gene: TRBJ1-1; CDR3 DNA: TGTGCCAGCTCACTCGGGGTATGGACTGAAGCTTTCTTT; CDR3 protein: CASSLGVWTEAFF
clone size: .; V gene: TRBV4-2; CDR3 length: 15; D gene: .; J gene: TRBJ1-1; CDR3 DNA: TGTGCCAGCAGCCAAGATTGGTCCTCGAGCACTGAAGCTTTCTTT; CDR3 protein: CASSQDWSSSTEAFF
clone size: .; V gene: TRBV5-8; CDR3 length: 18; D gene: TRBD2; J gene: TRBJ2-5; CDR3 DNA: TGTGCCAGCAGTTATGGGACTAGCGGGGGGTTGAACCAAGAGACCCAGTACTTC; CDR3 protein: CASSYGTSGGLNQETQYF
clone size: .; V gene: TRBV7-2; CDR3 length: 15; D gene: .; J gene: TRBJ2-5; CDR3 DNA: TGTGCCAGCAGCTTATCACGGCTAGCCGCGGAGACCCAGTACTTC; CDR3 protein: CASSLSRLAAETQYF
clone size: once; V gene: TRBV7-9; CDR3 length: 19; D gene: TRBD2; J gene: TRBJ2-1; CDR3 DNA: TGTGCCAGCAGCTTAGCGCCTAGCGGGAGTCTCAGCTCCTACAATGAGCAGTTCTTC; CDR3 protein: CASSLAPSGSLSSYNEQFF
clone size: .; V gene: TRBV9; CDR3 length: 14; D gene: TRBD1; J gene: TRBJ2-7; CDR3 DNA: TGTGCCAGCAGCGTAGGACAGGGACCGTACGAGCAGTACTTC; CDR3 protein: CASSVGQGPYEQYF
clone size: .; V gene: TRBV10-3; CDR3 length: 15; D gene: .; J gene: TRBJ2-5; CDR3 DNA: TGTGCCATCAGTGTAGGCGGGATCGCACAAGAGACCCAGTACTTC; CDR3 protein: CAISVGGIAQETQYF
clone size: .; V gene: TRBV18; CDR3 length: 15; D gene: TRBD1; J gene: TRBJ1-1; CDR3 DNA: TGTGCCAGCTCGCCACAACAGGGGGCGAACACTGAAGCTTTCTTT; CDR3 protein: CASSPQQGANTEAFF
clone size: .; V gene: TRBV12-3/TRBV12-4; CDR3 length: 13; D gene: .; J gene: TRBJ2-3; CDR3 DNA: TGTGCCAGCAGCCCTAGAGCCACAGATACGCAGTATTTT; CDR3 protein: CASSPRATDTQYF
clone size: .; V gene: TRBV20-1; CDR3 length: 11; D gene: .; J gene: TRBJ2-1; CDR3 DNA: TGCAGTGCTAGACCTACCTATGAGCAGTTCTTC; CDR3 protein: CSARPTYEQFF
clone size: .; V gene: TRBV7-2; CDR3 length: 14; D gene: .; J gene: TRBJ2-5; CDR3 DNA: TGTGCCAGCAGCTTAAAACTTTCCCAAGAGACCCAGTACTTC; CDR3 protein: CASSLKLSQETQYF
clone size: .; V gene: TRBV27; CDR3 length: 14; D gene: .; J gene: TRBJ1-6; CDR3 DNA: TGTGCCAGCAGACCGTCGGGCTATAATTCACCCCTCCACTTT; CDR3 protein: CASRPSGYNSPLHF
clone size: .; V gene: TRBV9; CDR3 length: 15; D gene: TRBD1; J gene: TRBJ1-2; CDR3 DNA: TGTGCCAGCAGCTCAGGGGGAGGTCACCTCTATGGCTACACCTTC; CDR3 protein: CASSSGGGHLYGYTF
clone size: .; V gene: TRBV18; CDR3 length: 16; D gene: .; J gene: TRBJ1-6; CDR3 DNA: TGTGCCAGCTCACCCCTCCCAAGGGGCTATAATTCACCCCTCCACTTT; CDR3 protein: CASSPLPRGYNSPLHF
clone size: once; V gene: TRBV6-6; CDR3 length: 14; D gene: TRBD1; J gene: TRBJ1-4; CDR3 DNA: TGTGCCAGCAGACCCAGGGGGACTAATGAAAAACTGTTTTTT; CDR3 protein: CASRPRGTNEKLFF
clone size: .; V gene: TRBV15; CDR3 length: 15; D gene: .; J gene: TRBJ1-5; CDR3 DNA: TGTGCCACCAGCAGAGATGAGAGAGGGAGGCAGCCCCAGCATTTT; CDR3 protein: CATSRDERGRQPQHF
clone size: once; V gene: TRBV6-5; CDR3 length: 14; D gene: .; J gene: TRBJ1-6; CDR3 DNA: TGTGCCAGCAGCGACGGGACAAGTAATTCACCCCTCCACTTT; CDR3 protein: CASSDGTSNSPLHF
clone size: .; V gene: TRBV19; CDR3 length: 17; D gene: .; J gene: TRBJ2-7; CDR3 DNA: TGTGCCAGTAGTATGCGCAAGACAGCCCTCACCCCCTACGAGCAGTACTTC; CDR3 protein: CASSMRKTALTPYEQYF
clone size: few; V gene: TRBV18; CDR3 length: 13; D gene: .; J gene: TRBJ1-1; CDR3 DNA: TGTGCCAGCTCACCCCCGACCGGGTCTGAAGCTTTCTTT; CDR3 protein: CASSPPTGSEAFF
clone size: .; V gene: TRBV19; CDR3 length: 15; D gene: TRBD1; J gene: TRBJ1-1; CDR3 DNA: TGTGCCAGTACCCCAGGATCAGGGGGCAGAAATGAAGCTTTCTTT; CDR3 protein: CASTPGSGGRNEAFF
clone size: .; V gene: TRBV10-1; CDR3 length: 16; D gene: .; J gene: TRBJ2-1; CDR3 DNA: TGCGCCAGCAGTGAGACCGGGACTCAGCTCTACAATGAGCAGTTCTTC; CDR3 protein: CASSETGTQLYNEQFF
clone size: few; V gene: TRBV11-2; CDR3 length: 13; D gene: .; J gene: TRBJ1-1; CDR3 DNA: TGTGCCAGCAGCTTAGATCGTATCACTGAAGCTTTCTTT; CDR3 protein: CASSLDRITEAFF
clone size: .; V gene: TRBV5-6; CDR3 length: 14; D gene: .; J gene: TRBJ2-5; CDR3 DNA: TGTGCCAGCAGCCGGACAGCACCCCAAGAGACCCAGTACTTC; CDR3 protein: CASSRTAPQETQYF
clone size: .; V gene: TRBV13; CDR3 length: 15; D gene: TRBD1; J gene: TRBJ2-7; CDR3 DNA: TGTGCCAGCAGCTTAGCGCGAACAGGGGCGCACGAGCAGTACTTC; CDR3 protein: CASSLARTGAHEQYF
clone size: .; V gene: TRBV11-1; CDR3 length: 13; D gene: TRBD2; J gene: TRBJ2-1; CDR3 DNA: TGTGCCAGCAGCTTAGTCGCGGGACTACCTCAGTTCTTC; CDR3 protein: CASSLVAGLPQFF
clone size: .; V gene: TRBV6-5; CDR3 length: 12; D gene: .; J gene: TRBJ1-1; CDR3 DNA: TGTGCCAGCAGTTATTACGGCACTGAAGCTTTCTTT; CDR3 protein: CASSYYGTEAFF
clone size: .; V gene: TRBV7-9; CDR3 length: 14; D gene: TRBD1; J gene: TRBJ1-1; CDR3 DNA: TGTGCCAGCAGCTTAGCAGGGGGCGAATTTGGAGCTTTCTTT; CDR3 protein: CASSLAGGEFGAFF
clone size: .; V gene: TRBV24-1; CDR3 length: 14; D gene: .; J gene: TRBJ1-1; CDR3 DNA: TGTGCCACCAGTGCTTCCGACAGGTTCTCCGGGGCTTTCTTT; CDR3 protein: CATSASDRFSGAFF
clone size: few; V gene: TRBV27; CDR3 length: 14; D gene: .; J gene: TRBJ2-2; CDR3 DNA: TGTGCCAGCAGTTTGCAGTTATTCACCGGGGAGCTGTTTTTT; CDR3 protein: CASSLQLFTGELFF
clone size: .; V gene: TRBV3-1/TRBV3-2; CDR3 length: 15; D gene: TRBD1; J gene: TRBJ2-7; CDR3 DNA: TGTGCCAGCAGCCCCCACGGACAGGGGAACTACGAGCAGTACTTC; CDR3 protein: CASSPHGQGNYEQYF
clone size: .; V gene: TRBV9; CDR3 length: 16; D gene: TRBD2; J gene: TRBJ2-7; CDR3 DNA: TGTGCCAGCAGCGCTGGGCTAGCGGGAAAGTCCTACGAGCAGTACTTC; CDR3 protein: CASSAGLAGKSYEQYF
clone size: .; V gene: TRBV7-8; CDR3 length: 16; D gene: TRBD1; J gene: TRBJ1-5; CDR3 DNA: TGTGCCAGCAGCCCACATGGACAGGGAGGTAATCAGCCCCAGCATTTT; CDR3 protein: CASSPHGQGGNQPQHF
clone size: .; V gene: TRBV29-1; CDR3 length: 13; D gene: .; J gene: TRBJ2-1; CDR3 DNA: TGCAGCGCCACGAAAGGACAGTCGAATGAGCAGTTCTTC; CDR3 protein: CSATKGQSNEQFF
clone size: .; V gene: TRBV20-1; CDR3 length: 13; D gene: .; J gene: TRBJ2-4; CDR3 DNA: TGCAGTGCTAGTTTACAGGGTGGAAACATTCAGTACTTC; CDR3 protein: CSASLQGGNIQYF
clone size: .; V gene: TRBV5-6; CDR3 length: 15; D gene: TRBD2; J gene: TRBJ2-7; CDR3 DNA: TGTGCCAGCAGCTGGGGTACCGCGGGAGCCTACGAGCAGTACTTC; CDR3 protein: CASSWGTAGAYEQYF
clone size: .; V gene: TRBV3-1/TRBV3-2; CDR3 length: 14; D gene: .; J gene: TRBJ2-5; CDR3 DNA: TGTGCCAGCAGCCCGCCGGGAGTTCGGGAGACCCAGTACTTC; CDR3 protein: CASSPPGVRETQYF
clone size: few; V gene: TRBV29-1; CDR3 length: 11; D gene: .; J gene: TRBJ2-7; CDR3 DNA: TGCAGCGTTGCGGTTACCTACGAGCAGTACTTC; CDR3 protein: CSVAVTYEQYF
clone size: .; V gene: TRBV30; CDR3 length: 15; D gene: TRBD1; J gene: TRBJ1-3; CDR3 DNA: TGTGCCTTCCTTACGTACAGGGGTTCAGGAAACACCATATATTTT; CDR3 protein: CAFLTYRGSGNTIYF
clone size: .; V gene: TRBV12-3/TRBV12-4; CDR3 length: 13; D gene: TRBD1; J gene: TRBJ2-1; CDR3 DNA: TGTGCCAGCAGTTGGACAGGGTGGTATGAGCAGTTCTTC; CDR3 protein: CASSWTGWYEQFF
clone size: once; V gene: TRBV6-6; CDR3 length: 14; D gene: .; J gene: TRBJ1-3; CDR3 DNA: TGTGCCAGCAAGGAGGCGCCCTCTGGAAACACCATATATTTT; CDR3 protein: CASKEAPSGNTIYF
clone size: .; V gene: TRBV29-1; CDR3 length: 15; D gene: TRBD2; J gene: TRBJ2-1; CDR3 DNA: TGCAGCGTTGAAGCGGGGGGGGACTCCTACAATGAGCAGTTCTTC; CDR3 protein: CSVEAGGDSYNEQFF
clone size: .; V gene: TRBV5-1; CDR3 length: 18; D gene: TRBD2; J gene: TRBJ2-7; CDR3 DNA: TGCGCCAGCAGCTTGGCCGGAGCTCTAGCGGGGGGGCTATACGAGCAGTACTTC; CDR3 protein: CASSLAGALAGGLYEQYF
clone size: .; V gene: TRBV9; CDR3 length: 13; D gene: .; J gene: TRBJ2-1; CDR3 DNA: TGTGCCAGCAGGGATTTACAGGACAATGAGCAGTTCTTC; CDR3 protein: CASRDLQDNEQFF
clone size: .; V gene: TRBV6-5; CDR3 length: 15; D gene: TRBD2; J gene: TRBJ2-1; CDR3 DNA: TGTGCCAGCAGTTGGGGCGGGGGGTCCTACAATGAGCAGTTCTTC; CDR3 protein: CASSWGGGSYNEQFF
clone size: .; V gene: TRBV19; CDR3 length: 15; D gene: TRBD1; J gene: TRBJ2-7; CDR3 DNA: TGTGCCAGTAGTGTGCATTTGGACAGGGCCTACGAGCAGTACTTC; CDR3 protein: CASSVHLDRAYEQYF